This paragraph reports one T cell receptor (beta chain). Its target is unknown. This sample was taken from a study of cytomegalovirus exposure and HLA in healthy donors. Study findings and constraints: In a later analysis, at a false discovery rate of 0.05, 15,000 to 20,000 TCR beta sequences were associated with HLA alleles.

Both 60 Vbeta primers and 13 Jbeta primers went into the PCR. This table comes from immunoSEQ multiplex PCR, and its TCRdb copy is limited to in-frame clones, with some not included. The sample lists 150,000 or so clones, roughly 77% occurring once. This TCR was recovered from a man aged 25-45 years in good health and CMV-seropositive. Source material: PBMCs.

This CDR3 is CASIPRLAGDNEQFF. CDR3 in DNA: TGTGCCAGCATCCCTCGACTAGCGGGAGACAATGAGCAGTTCTTC. This sequence joins TRBV27 and TRBJ2-1, with 12 bases matching TRBD2. V gave up 7 bases and J gave up 5 bases; unmatched junction bases: 6. The CDR3 totals 15 residues. CDR1 and CDR2 from the germline V gene are MNHEY and SMNVEV (reference sequence).